This T cell receptor (beta chain) was recorded in a study of read filtering for tumor transcriptome and immune sequencing. Across the study: Transcriptome libraries were built from DNase-treated RNA.

From 400 to 450 ng of RNA, a library with molecular barcoded alpha/delta and beta/gamma adaptors was made. MiXCR, run by TCRdb on the reads, gives a single entry per CDR3 protein. This table has approximately 5,000 distinct CDR3 sequences, 20% appearing once. Study results and caveats: About 81.9% of IR-seq clonotypes had a single read, yet these held about 3.5% of reads.

This clonotype is medium-sized within its sample. Its target is unknown. The germline V gene encodes CDR1 WSHSY and CDR2 SAAADI. V shed 3 bases and J 7 bases; nucleotides not matched to a gene: 12. The CDR3 loop spans 17 amino acids. The chain couples TRBV10-2 to TRBJ2-1; 10 positions agree with TRBD2. This receptor was obtained from a donor aged 40 or older with multiple myeloma. The sequencing sample was made of a population of CD138-negative cells sorted from bone marrow. CDR3 nucleotide sequence: TGCGCCAGCAGTGACGGCGTAGCGGGAGGAGGGGTGAATGAGCAGTTCTTC. The encoded protein is CASSDGVAGGGVNEQFF.